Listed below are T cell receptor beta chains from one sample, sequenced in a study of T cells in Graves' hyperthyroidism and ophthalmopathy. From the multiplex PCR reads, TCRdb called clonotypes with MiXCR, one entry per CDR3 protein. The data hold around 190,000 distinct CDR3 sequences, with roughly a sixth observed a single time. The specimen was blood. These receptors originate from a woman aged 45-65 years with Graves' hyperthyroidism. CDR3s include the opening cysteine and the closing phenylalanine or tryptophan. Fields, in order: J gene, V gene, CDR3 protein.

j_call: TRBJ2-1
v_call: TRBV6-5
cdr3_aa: CASSYRASYEQFF

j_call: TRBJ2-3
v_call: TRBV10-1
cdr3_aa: CASSGTRDTQYF

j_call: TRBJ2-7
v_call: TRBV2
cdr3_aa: CASRAGGVYEQYF

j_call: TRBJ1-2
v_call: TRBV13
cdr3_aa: CASSSRATGPPDGYTF

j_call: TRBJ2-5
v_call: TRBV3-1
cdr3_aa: CASSRDVERVQETQYF

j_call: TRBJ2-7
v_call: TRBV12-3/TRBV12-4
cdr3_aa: CASSPDPWGSYEQYF

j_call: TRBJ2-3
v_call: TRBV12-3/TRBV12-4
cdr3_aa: CASRKAGGADTQYF

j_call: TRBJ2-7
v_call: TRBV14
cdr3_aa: CASSQVLGLEVSEQYF

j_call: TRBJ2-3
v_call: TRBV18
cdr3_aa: CASSPPGSPDTQYF

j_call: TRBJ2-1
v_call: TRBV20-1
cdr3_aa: CSARVPGLAGRSSYNEQFF

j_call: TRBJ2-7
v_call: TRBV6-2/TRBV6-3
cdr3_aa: CASSSTIRGLLAGVSEQYF

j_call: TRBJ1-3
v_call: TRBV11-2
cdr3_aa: CASSLGPGLSGNTIYF

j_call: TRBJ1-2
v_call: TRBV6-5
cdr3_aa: CASSYLTGPNYGYTF

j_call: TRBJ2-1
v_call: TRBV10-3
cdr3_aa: CAIRGARGEGNEQFF

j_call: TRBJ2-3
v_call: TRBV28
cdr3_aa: CASQEGTDTQYF

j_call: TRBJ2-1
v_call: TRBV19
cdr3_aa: CASSTETLTYNEQFF

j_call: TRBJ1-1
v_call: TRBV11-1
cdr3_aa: CASSPQTVMNTEAFF

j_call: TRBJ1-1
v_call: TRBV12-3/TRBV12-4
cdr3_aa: CASSSRTGWTEAFF

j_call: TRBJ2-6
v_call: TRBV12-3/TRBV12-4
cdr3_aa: CASTLWGGANVLTF

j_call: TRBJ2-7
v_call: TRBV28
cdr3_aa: CASSPRLAGRRGYEQYF

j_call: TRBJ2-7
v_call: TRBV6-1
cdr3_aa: CASSSIYEQYF

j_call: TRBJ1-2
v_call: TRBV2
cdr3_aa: CASSTQAGLSGYTF

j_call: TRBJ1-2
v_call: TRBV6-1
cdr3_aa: CASSEWGSAFDYGYTF

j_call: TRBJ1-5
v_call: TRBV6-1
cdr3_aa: CASSGLGNQPQHF

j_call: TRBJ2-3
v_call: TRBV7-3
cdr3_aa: CASSLGTGAQYF

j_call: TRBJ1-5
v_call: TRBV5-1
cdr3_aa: CASSLTPNSNQPQHF

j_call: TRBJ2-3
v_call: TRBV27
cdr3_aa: CASSWERPTDTQYF

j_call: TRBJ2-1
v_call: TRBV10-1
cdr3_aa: CASSIGRTGRIQFF

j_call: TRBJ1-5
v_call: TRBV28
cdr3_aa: CASGSGGFNQPQHF

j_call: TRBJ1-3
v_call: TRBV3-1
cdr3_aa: CASSQDLAGASGNTIYF

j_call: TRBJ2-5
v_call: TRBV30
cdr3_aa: CAWSVRGRQETQYF

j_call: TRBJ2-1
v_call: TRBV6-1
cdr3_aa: CASSEMTFTQAYNEQFF

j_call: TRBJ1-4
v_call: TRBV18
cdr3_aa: CASSPRRRDEKLFF

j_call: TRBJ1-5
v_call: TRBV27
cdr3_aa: CASSLGRGRNQPQHF

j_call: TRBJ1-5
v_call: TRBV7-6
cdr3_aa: CASSPERTVQPQHF

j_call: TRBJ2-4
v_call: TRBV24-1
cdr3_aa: CATSDKGVAKNIQYF

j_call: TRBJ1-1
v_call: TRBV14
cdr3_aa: CASSQGRAGSTEAFF

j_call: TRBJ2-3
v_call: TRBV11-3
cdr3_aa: CASSQGQGTTQYF

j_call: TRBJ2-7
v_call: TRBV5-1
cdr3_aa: CASSLRTGDHEQYF

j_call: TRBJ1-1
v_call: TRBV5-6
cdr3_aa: CASSFGPNEAFF

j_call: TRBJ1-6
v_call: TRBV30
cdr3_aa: CAWRKSRESPLHF

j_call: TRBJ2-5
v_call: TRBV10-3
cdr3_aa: CAIRGGQGGQETQYF

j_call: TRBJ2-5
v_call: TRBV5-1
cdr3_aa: CASSSAGGPTQYF

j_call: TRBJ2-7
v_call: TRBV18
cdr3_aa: CASSPEGQFSYEQYF

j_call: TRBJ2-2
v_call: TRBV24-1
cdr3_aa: CATSGGRMNTGELFF

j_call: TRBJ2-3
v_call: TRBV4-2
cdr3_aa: CASGQSGNTDTQYF

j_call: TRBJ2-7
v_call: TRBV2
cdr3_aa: CASSTSGRAHEQYF

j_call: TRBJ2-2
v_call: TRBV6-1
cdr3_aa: CASSPRDRANTGELFF

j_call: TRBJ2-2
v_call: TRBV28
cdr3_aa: CASSLIAGGGTGELFF

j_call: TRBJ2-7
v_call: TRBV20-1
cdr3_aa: CSARKTGFGDYEQYF

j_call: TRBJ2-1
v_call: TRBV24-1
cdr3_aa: CATSDRTTSSYNEQFF

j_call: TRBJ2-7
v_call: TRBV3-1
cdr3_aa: CASSQSGISYEQYF

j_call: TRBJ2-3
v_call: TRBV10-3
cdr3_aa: CAIRTSGSDTQYF

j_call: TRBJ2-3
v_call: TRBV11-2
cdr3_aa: CASSSNPLAGGRGDTQYF

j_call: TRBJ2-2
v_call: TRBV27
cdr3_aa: CASKIQGARASGELFF

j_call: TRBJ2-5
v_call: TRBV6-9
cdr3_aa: CASSSSFDWDSQETQYF

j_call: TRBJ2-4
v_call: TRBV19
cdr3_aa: CASSTSGGANIQYF

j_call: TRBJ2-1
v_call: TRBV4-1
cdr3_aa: CASSQDTSGYNEQFF

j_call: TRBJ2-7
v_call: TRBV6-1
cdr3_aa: CASSVRLGSFGEQYF

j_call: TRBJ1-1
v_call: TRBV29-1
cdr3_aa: CSPTVTEAFF